This TCR beta chain was recorded in a study of T cell responses to AZD1222 COVID-19 vaccine. General study results and limits: Spike regions recognized by vaccine-associated CD4 TCRs spanned the protein, led by 160-218 and 743-854.

Concerning this clone itself: Its antigen is not known.

CDR1 is KGHSY and CDR2 is FQNENV in the germline V gene. The CDR3 spans 17 residues. The V end was cut by 3 bases, the J end by 7 bases, with 22 bases between. Data came from immunoSEQ multiplex PCR; TCRdb stores just in-frame clones and leaves some out. The table lists approximately 130,000 clones, over 75% of them singletons. The sequence came from an adult who received the AZD1222 COVID-19 vaccine. Sequencing was performed on peripheral blood, taken 28 days after the second AZD1222 dose. V is TRBV16 and J is TRBJ1-5, with D perhaps matching TRBD1 (5 bases). CDR3 protein: CASSQSTGTALGQPQHF. The CDR3 nucleotides read TGTGCCAGCAGCCAGTCTACCGGGACCGCGTTGGGACAGCCCCAGCATTTT.